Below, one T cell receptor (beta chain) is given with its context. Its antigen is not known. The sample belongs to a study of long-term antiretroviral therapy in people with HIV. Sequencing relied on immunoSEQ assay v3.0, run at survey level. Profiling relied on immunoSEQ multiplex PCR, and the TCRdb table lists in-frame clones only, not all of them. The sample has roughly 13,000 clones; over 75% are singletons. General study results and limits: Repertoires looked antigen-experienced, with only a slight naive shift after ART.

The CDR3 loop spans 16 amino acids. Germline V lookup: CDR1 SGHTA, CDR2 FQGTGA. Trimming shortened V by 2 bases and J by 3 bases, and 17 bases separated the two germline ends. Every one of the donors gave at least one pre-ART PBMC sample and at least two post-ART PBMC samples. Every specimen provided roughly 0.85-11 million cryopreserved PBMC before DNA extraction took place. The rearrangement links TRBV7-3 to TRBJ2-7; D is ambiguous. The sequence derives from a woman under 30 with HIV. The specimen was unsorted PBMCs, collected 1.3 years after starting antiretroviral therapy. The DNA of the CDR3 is TGTGCCAGCAGCTTAGTCGGACCCCCTAACGACTACGAGCAGTACTTC. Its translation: CASSLVGPPNDYEQYF. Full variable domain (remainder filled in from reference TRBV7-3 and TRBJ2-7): GAGVSQTPSNKVTEKGKYVELRCDPISGHTALYWYRQSLGQGPEFLIYFQGTGAADDSGLPNDRFFAVRPEGSVSTLKIQRTERGDSAVYLCASSLVGPPNDYEQYFGPGTRLTVT.